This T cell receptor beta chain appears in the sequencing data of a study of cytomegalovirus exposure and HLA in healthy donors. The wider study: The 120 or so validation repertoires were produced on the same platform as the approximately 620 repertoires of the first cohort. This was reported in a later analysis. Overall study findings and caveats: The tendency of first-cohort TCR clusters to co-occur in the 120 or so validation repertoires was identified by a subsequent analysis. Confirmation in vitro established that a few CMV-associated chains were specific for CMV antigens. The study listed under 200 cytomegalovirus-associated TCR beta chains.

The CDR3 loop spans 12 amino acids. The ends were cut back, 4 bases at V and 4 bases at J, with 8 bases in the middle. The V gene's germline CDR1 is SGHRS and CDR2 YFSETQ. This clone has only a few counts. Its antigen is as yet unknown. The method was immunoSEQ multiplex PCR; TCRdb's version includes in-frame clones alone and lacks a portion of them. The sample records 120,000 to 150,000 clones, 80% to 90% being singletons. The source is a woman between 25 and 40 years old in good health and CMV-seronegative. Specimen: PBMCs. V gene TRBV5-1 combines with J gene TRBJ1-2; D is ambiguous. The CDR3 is CASSDDTYGYTF. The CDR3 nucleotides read TGCGCCAGCAGCGATGACACCTATGGCTACACCTTC. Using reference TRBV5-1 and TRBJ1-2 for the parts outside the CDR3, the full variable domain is KAGVTQTPRYLIKTRGQQVTLSCSPISGHRSVSWYQQTPGQGLQFLFEYFSETQRNKGNFPGRFSGRQFSNSRSEMNVSTLELGDSALYLCASSDDTYGYTFGSGTRLTVV.